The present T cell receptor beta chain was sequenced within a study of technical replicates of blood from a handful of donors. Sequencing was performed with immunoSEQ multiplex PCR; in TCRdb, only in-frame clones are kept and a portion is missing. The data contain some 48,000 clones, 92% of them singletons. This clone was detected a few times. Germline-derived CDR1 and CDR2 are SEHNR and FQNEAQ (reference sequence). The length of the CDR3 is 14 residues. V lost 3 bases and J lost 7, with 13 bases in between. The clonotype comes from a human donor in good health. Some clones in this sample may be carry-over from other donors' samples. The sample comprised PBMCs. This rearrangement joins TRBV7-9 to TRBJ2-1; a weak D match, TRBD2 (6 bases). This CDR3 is CASSFEAGPNEQFF. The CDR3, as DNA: TGTGCCAGCAGCTTTGAGGCGGGGCCTAATGAGCAGTTCTTC.